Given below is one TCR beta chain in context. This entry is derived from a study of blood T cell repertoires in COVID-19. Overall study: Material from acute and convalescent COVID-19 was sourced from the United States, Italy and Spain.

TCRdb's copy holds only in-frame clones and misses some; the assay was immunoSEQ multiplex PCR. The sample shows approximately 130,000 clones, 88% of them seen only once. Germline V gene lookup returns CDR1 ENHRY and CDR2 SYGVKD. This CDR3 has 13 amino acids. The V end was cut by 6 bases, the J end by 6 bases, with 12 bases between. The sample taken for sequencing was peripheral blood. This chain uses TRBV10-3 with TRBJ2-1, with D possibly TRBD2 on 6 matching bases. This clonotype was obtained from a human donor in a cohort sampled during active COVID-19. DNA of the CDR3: TGTGCCATCAGCCCCGGACTAACCAATGAGCAGTTCTTC. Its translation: CAISPGLTNEQFF.